This T cell receptor (beta chain) was sequenced in a study of identical twins. Study-wide points: Beta clonotypes that were abundant in cord blood contained fewer insertions, a pattern absent from memory repertoires. Weaker excess sharing between twins was seen in beta out-of-frame sequences.

In this sample, this clonotype turned up many times. Its antigen is undetermined. Template switching introduced a universal primer site, and the cDNA bore unique molecular identifiers. In TCRdb, the 5' RACE reads were re-called with MiXCR into one record per CDR3 protein. Altogether some 560,000 distinct CDR3 sequences are present, over 8.5% being singletons, with the ten largest covering under 3%. The data were also submitted as part of a second study, on yellow fever vaccine responses in identical twins.

This clonotype originated in a young woman in good health. The specimen sequenced was PBMCs.

CDR3 region: CASRKGGQPQHF. The CDR3 coding sequence is TGTGCCAGCAGGAAGGGGGGTCAGCCCCAGCATTTT. This chain links TRBV12-3 or TRBV12-4 with TRBJ1-5, with D tentatively TRBD1 (6 bases). The CDR3 consists of 12 residues. The germline V and J ends were trimmed by 6 bases and 6 bases, with 9 bases remaining between them.